One and the same sample provided the 27 T cell receptor beta chains below, sequenced in a study of OX40 agonist ivuxolimab in advanced cancers. TCRdb's copy holds only in-frame clones and misses some; the assay was immunoSEQ multiplex PCR. In the table there are roughly 14,000 clones, about four fifths of which are singletons. This material consisted of CD4+ or CD8+ T cells sorted from blood, taken in a trial of the OX40 agonist ivuxolimab. The receptors shown here come from an adult with an advanced solid tumor such as melanoma, head and neck, liver or kidney cancer.

This chain links TRBV5-1 with TRBJ2-7; TRBD1 matches at 9 bases. The CDR3 extends over 13 amino acids. Trimming took 2 bases from V and 6 from J; bases not matched to a gene: 3. Germline V gene data show CDR1 as SGHRS and CDR2 as YFSETQ. The chain's CDR3 is CASSFDRGSEQYF. As DNA, the CDR3 is TGCGCCAGCAGCTTCGACAGGGGGAGCGAGCAGTACTTC.

The chain employs TRBV4-1 and TRBJ2-7; 7 positions match TRBD1. The germline V gene encodes CDR1 MGHRA and CDR2 YSYEKL. J lost 5 bases, V lost 2 bases, and 9 bases had no gene match. The CDR3 spans 15 residues. CDR3 sequence: CASSQSQGPQNEQYF. DNA for the CDR3: TGCGCCAGCAGCCAATCACAGGGGCCCCAGAACGAGCAGTACTTC.

V gene TRBV30 combines with J gene TRBJ2-1, with TRBD2 matching 11 bases. The CDR3 loop spans 16 amino acids. J lost 4 bases, V lost 5 bases, and 10 bases had no gene match. Germline V gene sequence: CDR1 GTSNPN, CDR2 SVGIG (reference sequence). The CDR3 sequence: CAWRTFGTSGYNEQFF. CDR3 bases: TGTGCCTGGCGGACGTTCGGGACTAGCGGTTACAATGAGCAGTTCTTC.

This chain uses TRBV27 with TRBJ2-5; no firm D call. CDR1 and CDR2 from the germline V gene are MNHEY and SMNVEV (reference sequence). The CDR3 sequence is 13 residues long. The V gene lost 8 bases and the J gene lost 3 bases, with 13 bases spanning the gap. CDR3 bases: TGTGCCAGCTGCCCTCGGTTGGAAGAGACCCAGTACTTC. It encodes CASCPRLEETQYF.

Here the CDR3 DNA reads TGTGCCAGCAGCTTGGACAGCTACTACGAGCAGTACTTC. Amino acids: CASSLDSYYEQYF. The J gene is TRBJ2-7, the V gene TRBV7-9, with D maybe TRBD1 (6 bases). Germline CDR1 and CDR2: SEHNR and FQNEAQ (reference sequence). Trimming stripped 3 bases from V and 3 bases from J, with 9 bases between. The CDR3 covers 13 residues. Complete variable domain (other parts from reference TRBV7-9 and TRBJ2-7): DTGVSQNPRHKITKRGQNVTFRCDPISEHNRLYWYRQTLGQGPEFLTYFQNEAQLEKSRLLSDRFSAERPKGSFSTLEIQRTEQGDSAMYLCASSLDSYYEQYFGPGTRLTVT.

The V and J genes are TRBV7-3 and TRBJ2-7; 9 nucleotides agree with TRBD2. With V trimmed by 1 base and J by 2 bases, 3 bases remained unmatched. CDR1 SGHTA and CDR2 FQGTGA come from the germline V gene. CDR3 length equals 15 residues. In DNA, the CDR3 is TGTGCCAGCAGCTTAAGTAGCGGGGGTCCCTACGAGCAGTACTTC. This codes for CASSLSSGGPYEQYF.

This chain connects TRBV13 to TRBJ2-7; 7 positions match TRBD1. The germline CDR1 and CDR2 sequences are PRHDT and FYEKMQ (reference sequence). CDR3 length equals 15 residues. V trimming: 5 bases; J trimming: 3 bases; junction bases outside the gene matches: 10. The CDR3 sequence: CASSGRTGKGYEQYF. CDR3 coding DNA: TGTGCCAGCAGCGGACGGACAGGCAAGGGCTACGAGCAGTACTTC.

The J gene is TRBJ1-5, the V gene TRBV6-1; no definite D call. The CDR3 covers 14 residues. V shed 8 bases and J shed 0 bases, with 11 bases lying between them. CDR1 and CDR2 from the germline V gene are MNHNS and SASEGT. The CDR3 DNA is TGTGCCAGCGGGGATGGATATAGCAATCAGCCCCAGCATTTT. It yields the protein CASGDGYSNQPQHF.

The chain carries TRBV5-4 and TRBJ2-3; 8 bases are shared with TRBD2. V shed 2 bases and J 1 base; nucleotides not matched to a gene: 6. Germline V lookup: CDR1 SGHNT, CDR2 YYREEE (reference sequence). The CDR3 runs to 16 residues. CDR3 protein: CASSFEAGEGTDTQYF. The CDR3 coding sequence is TGTGCCAGCAGCTTTGAAGCGGGGGAGGGCACAGATACGCAGTATTTT.

The chain recombines TRBV1 with TRBJ2-5; the D call of TRBD2 is as the table states it, not checked on the DNA. TRBV1 is assigned pseudogene status. The CDR3 is 16 amino acids. Here the CDR3 reads CTSSWTSGSSQETQYF. CDR3 in DNA: TGCACCAGCAGCTGGACTAGCGGGAGCTCCCAGGAGACCCAGTACTTC.

The V and J genes are TRBV7-9 and TRBJ1-5, with D possibly matching TRBD1 (5 bases). Trimming removed 4 bases from V and 0 bases from J, with 7 bases in between. The V gene's germline CDR1 is SEHNR and CDR2 FQNEAQ (reference sequence). This CDR3 region has 14 residues. In nucleotides, the CDR3 is TGTGCCAGCAGCTCGGACAATAGCAATCAGCCCCAGCATTTT. It specifies CASSSDNSNQPQHF.

By share, this clone counts as medium-sized. The chain is built from TRBV7-2 and TRBJ2-7; the D gene is possibly TRBD1 (6 bases). The CDR3 has 13 amino acids. The germline CDR1 and CDR2 sequences are SGHTA and FQGNSA. Trimming pared 7 bases from V and 9 bases from J, leaving 19 bases between. CDR3 nucleotide sequence: TGTGCCAGCACTCTTGGGGGCGAAGGAGTGCAGTACTTC. Its protein is CASTLGGEGVQYF.

This clone was found a few times. The rearrangement uses TRBV2 and TRBJ1-6; D unclear. V shed 2 bases and J shed 4 bases, with 12 bases lying between them. CDR3 length: 16 amino acids. The germline V gene has CDR1 SNHLY and CDR2 FYNNEI. CDR3 residues: CASSELAAYYNSPLHF. The CDR3 coding sequence is TGTGCCAGCAGTGAACTGGCCGCATATTATAATTCACCCCTCCACTTT.

The chain combines TRBV5-1 with TRBJ1-6; D unresolved. CDR1 is SGHRS and CDR2 is YFSETQ in the germline V gene. Trimming stripped 0 bases from V and 0 bases from J, with 7 bases between. The length of the CDR3 is 16 residues. The CDR3 loop is CASSLGSSSYNSPLHF. The CDR3 DNA reads TGCGCCAGCAGCTTGGGAAGCAGCTCCTATAATTCACCCCTCCACTTT.

The chain employs TRBV2 and TRBJ2-7, with D perhaps TRBD2 (5 bases). Trimming stripped 2 bases from V and 3 bases from J, with 17 bases between. The CDR3 is 16 residues long. Germline CDR1 SNHLY, CDR2 FYNNEI. The CDR3 DNA reads TGTGCCAGCAGTGAATTAGGACTGGAAGGATTCTACGAGCAGTACTTC. Protein sequence: CASSELGLEGFYEQYF.

V gene TRBV27 combines with J gene TRBJ1-2, with D maybe TRBD1 (6 bases). In germline, CDR1 is MNHEY, CDR2 SMNVEV (reference sequence). This CDR3 contains 13 residues. The germline V and J ends were trimmed by 2 bases and 8 bases, with 12 bases remaining between them. CDR3 amino acids: CASSLRGGPGYTF. The CDR3, as DNA: TGTGCCAGCAGTTTAAGGGGGGGACCAGGCTACACCTTC.

Only one count was recorded for this clone. The rearrangement joins TRBV10-3 to TRBJ2-5; 10 bases are a match to TRBD2. CDR1 and CDR2 (germline): ENHRY, SYGVKD. J was trimmed by 1 base and V by 10 bases; bases with no gene match: 6. This CDR3 comprises 14 residues. DNA of the CDR3: TGTGCCACAAAAGCGGGGGGGCTCCAAGAGACCCAGTACTTC. This encodes CATKAGGLQETQYF.

This clone is medium-sized (0.01 to 0.1%) in the sample. The chain combines TRBV4-2 with TRBJ2-2, with D tentatively TRBD1 or TRBD2 (5 bases each). Looked up from germline, CDR1 is LGHNA and CDR2 is YNFKEQ. This CDR3 region has 15 residues. V was shortened by 7 bases and J by 7 bases, with 19 bases between the two germline ends. The CDR3 here is CASKQRLGGFGELFF. The CDR3 nucleotides read TGTGCCAGCAAGCAACGGCTTGGGGGTTTCGGGGAGCTGTTTTTT.

The J gene is TRBJ2-2, the V gene TRBV9, with D possibly being TRBD1 or TRBD2 (6 bases each). Looked up from germline, CDR1 is SGDLS and CDR2 is YYNGEE. The CDR3 is 16 residues long. With 0 bases removed from V and 6 bases from J, the gap between germline ends came to 15 bases. The CDR3 nucleotides are TGTGCCAGCAGCGTAGGATGGGGAAGGGGGGCCGGGGAGCTGTTTTTT. It specifies CASSVGWGRGAGELFF. The variable domain in full, completed from reference TRBV9 and TRBJ2-2, reads DSGVTQTPKHLITATGQRVTLRCSPRSGDLSVYWYQQSLDQGLQFLIQYYNGEERAKGNILERFSAQQFPDLHSELNLSSLELGDSALYFCASSVGWGRGAGELFFGEGSRLTVL.

The V and J genes are TRBV19 and TRBJ2-1; 7 bases align to TRBD2. CDR3 length: 15 residues. The V and J ends lost 2 bases and 6 bases, in that order; junction bases with no gene match: 7. Germline CDR1 is LNHDA and CDR2 is SQIVND (reference sequence). The chain's CDR3 is CASSIYPGLLNEQFF. Here the CDR3 DNA reads TGTGCCAGTAGTATATATCCGGGACTACTCAATGAGCAGTTCTTC.

The DNA of the CDR3 is TGTGCCATCAGTGAGGTCCACTCTGGGGCCAACGTCCTGACTTTC. Residues: CAISEVHSGANVLTF. J is TRBJ2-6 and V is TRBV10-3; D remains ambiguous. Trimming left V 2 bases short and J 0 bases short, with 5 bases between. CDR1 is ENHRY and CDR2 is SYGVKD in the germline V gene. CDR3 size: 15 residues.

V gene TRBV27 combines with J gene TRBJ2-5, with 7 bases fitting TRBD2. The end of the DNA aligns better with TRBJ2-7, so the J call may be wrong. The CDR3 covers 15 residues. Per the germline V gene, CDR1 is MNHEY and CDR2 is SMNVEV (reference sequence). Here the CDR3 reads CASSLGEGPVYEQYF. The CDR3 DNA reads as TGTGCCAGCAGTTTAGGGGAGGGGCCGGTTTACGAGCAGTACTTC.

This chain links TRBV13 with TRBJ1-1; D gene unclear. The CDR3 is 12 residues long. CDR1 PRHDT and CDR2 FYEKMQ come from the germline V gene (reference sequence). Trimming shortened V by 2 bases and J by 1 base, and 2 bases separated the two germline ends. This CDR3 reads CASSLWNTEAFF. CDR3 nucleotide sequence: TGTGCCAGCAGCTTATGGAACACTGAAGCTTTCTTT.

The chain uses TRBV19 and TRBJ2-7; no firm D call. CDR1 is LNHDA and CDR2 is SQIVND in the germline V gene (reference sequence). V was clipped by 5 bases and J by 0 bases, with 11 bases between them. CDR3 length: 14 residues. The CDR3 DNA sequence: TGTGCCAGTAGTGAAGGGCCCTTCTCCTACGAGCAGTACTTC. It yields the protein CASSEGPFSYEQYF.

This clone is a singleton in its sample. The chain uses TRBV7-9 and TRBJ1-2; 8 bases match TRBD1. Germline V lookup: CDR1 SEHNR, CDR2 FQNEAQ (reference sequence). V lost 5 bases, J lost 3 bases, and 11 bases stayed unmatched. CDR3 length: 16 residues. CDR3 sequence: CASSPTDRGEDYGYTF. As DNA, the CDR3 is TGTGCCAGCAGCCCAACCGACAGGGGTGAGGACTATGGCTACACCTTC.

The gene calls are TRBV5-8 and TRBJ1-2; D is possibly TRBD1 (5 bases). Germline V gene data show CDR1 as SGHTS and CDR2 as YDEGEE. Trimming shortened V by 3 bases and J by 2 bases, and 14 bases separated the two germline ends. The CDR3 loop spans 15 amino acids. The CDR3 loop is CASSYTGGGNYGYTF. The DNA for the CDR3 is TGTGCCAGCAGCTATACGGGCGGGGGAAACTATGGCTACACCTTC.

The rearrangement links TRBV7-8 to TRBJ2-3, with D perhaps TRBD1 (6 bases). CDR1 and CDR2 (germline): SGHVS, FQNEAQ. The V and J ends lost 1 base and 5 bases respectively, with 10 bases between them. The CDR3 contains 14 residues. CDR3 nucleotide sequence: TGTGCCAGCAGCTTAGTGGCAGGGGAAGATACGCAGTATTTT. This codes for CASSLVAGEDTQYF. The entire variable domain, with the rest obtained from reference TRBV7-8 and TRBJ2-3, is as follows: GAGVSQSPRYKVAKRGQDVALRCDPISGHVSLFWYQQALGQGPEFLTYFQNEAQLDKSGLPSDRFFAERPEGSVSTLKIQRTQQEDSAVYLCASSLVAGEDTQYFGPGTRLTVL.